This TCR beta chain is drawn from a study of cytomegalovirus exposure and HLA in healthy donors. Comments on this clone: As yet, its antigen is unknown.

60 Vbeta and 13 Jbeta primers were used in PCR. Libraries were prepared by immunoSEQ multiplex PCR; TCRdb keeps only in-frame clonotypes and omits some of them. The table records approximately 100,000 clones, less than 80% of them present only once. The study, taken as a whole, reports: Earlier analysis yielded a pattern in which most TCR beta V segments were productive about 90% or about 30% of the time. Some highly shared sequence variants likely arose as a pipeline artifact.

Sequenced material: PBMCs. This receptor was taken from a woman aged 40 to 55 in good health and CMV-seropositive.

CDR3 in amino acids: CASGQGNTGELFF. The CDR3 nucleotides read TGTGCCAGCGGACAGGGAAACACCGGGGAGCTGTTTTTT. This chain joins TRBV28 and TRBJ2-2; TRBD1 matches at 8 bases. V was clipped by 8 bases and J by 2 bases; unmatched bases: 1. The CDR3 loop spans 13 amino acids. Per the germline V gene, CDR1 is MDHEN and CDR2 is SYDVKM.